This TCR beta chain was profiled in a study of blood T cells in healthy people across ages. Whole-study findings and limits: CMV status of donors was not determined, possibly confounding expanded clonotype changes. More naive CD4+ cells and higher diversity marked long-lived donors relative to aged donors.

Donation came from healthy Caucasian individuals in Russia who were aged about 6 to 95. For this clonotype: The antigen is undetermined.

CDR1 is KGHDR, CDR2 SFDVKD, per germline. V lost 5 bases to trimming and J lost 7 bases, with 11 bases between them. This CDR3 region has 12 residues. Primed by a sample-barcoded 5' primer and a J-beta primer mix, a second PCR proceeded for about 7 to 12 cycles. Tagging of each cDNA molecule was performed by a template-switch adaptor with 12 random nucleotides. Via MiXCR, TCRdb re-called the 5' RACE reads, giving one row per CDR3 protein. The repertoire has hundreds of thousands of distinct CDR3 sequences, about 53% of them found once; the top ten carry about 38%. Sequenced material: blood. The chain combines TRBV24-1 with TRBJ2-7; D not certain. The receptor's source is a man older than 75 in good health. In DNA form, the CDR3 reads TGTGCCACCAGTGCACCGCAAGGTGAGCAGTACTTC. Its translation: CATSAPQGEQYF.